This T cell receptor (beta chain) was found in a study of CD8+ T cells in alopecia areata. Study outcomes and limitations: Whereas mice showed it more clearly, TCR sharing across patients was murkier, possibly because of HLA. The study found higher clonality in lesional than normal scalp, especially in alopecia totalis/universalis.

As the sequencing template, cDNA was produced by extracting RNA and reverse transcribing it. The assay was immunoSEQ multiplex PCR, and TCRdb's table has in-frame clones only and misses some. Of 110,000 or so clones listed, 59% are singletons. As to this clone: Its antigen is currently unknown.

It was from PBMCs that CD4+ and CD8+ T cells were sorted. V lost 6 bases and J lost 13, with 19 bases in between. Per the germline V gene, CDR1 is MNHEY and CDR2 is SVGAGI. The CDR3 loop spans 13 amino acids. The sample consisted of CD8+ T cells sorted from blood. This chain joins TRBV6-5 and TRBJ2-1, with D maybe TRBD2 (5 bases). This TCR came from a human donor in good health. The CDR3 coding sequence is TGTGCCAGCAGCCTACTCCCCGGGGTAGTTCAGTTCTTC. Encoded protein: CASSLLPGVVQFF.